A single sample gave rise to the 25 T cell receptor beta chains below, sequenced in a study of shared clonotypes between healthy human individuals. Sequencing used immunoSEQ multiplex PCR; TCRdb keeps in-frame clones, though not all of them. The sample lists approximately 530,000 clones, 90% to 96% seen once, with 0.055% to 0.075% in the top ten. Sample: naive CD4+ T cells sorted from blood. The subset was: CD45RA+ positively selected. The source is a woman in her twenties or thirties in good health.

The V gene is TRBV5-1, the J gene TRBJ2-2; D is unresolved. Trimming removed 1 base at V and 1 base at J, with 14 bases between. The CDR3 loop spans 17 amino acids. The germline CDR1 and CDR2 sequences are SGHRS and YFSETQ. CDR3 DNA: TGCGCCAGCAGCTTGACGTCCCCCGCTGGGAACACCGGGGAGCTGTTTTTT. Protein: CASSLTSPAGNTGELFF.

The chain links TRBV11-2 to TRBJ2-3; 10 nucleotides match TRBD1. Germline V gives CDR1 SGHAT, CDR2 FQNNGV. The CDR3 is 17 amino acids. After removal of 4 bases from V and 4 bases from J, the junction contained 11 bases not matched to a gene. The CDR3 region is CASSSYTGTGAADTQYF. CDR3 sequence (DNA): TGTGCCAGCAGCTCCTATACCGGGACAGGGGCGGCAGATACGCAGTATTTT.

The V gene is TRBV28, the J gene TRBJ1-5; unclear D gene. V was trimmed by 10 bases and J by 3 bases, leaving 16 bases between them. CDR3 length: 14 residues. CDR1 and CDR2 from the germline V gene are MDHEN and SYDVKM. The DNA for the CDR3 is TGTGCCACTTGGGGTGAAGCACTCAATCAGCCCCAGCATTTT. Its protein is CATWGEALNQPQHF.

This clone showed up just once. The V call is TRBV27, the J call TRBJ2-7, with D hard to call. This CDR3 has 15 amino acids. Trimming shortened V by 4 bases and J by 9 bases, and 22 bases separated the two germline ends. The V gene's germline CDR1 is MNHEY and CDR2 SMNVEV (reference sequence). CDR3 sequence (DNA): TGTGCCAGCAGTTCAACGACGGCCTTCCCGGTCGGGCAGTACTTC. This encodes CASSSTTAFPVGQYF.

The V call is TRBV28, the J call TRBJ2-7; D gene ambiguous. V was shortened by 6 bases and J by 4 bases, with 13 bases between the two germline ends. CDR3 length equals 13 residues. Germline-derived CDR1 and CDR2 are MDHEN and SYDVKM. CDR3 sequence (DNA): TGTGCCAGCAGCCCCGCGAACTTATACGAGCAGTACTTC. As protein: CASSPANLYEQYF. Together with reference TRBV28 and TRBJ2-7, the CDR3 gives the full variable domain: DVKVTQSSRYLVKRTGEKVFLECVQDMDHENMFWYRQDPGLGLRLIYFSYDVKMKEKGDIPEGYSVSREKKERFSLILESASTNQTSMYLCASSPANLYEQYFGPGTRLTVT.

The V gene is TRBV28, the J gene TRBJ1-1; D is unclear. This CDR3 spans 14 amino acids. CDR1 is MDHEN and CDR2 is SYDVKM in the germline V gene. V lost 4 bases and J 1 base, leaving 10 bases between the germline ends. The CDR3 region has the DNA TGTGCCAGCAGTTCCGACCGGGAGAACACTGAAGCTTTCTTT. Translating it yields CASSSDRENTEAFF.

The CDR3 region is CSAGEQYF. The DNA for the CDR3 is TGCAGTGCCGGGGAGCAGTACTTC. This sequence joins TRBV20-1 and TRBJ2-7; D ambiguous. The CDR3 spans 8 residues. CDR1 and CDR2 (germline): DFQATT, SNEGSKA (reference sequence). Trimming removed 6 bases at V and 7 bases at J, with 4 bases between.

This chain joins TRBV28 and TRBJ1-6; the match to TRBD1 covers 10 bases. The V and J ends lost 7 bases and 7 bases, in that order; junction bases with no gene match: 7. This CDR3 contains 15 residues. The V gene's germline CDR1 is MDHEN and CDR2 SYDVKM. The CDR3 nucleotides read TGTGCCAGCAACCTGGGGGGACAGGGGAATTCACCCCTCCACTTT. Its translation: CASNLGGQGNSPLHF.

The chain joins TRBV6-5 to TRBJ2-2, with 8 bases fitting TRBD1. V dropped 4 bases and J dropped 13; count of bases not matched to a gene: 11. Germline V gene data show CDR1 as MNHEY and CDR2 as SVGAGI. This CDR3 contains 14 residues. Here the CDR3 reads CASSSAGGTRPLFF. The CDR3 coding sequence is TGTGCCAGCAGTTCTGCAGGGGGCACGCGGCCGCTGTTTTTT.

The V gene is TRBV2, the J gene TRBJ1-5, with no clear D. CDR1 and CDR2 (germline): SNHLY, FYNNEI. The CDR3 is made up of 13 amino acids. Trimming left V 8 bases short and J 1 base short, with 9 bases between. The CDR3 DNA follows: TGTGCCAGCGCCGGGCCGAGCAATCAGCCCCAGCATTTT. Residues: CASAGPSNQPQHF.

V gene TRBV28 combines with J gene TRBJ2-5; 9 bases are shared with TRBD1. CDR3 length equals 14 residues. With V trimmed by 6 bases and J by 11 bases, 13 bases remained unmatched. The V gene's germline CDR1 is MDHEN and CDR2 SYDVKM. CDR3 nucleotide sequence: TGTGCCAGCAGGGAGGGGACAGGGCGGCCTGAGCAGTACTTC. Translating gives CASREGTGRPEQYF.

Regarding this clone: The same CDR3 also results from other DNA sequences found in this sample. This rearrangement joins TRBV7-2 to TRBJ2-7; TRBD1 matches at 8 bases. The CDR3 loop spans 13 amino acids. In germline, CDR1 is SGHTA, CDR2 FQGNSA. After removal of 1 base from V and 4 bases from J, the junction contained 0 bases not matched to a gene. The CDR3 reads CASSLGTGYEQYF. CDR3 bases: TGTGCCAGCAGCTTAGGGACAGGGTACGAGCAGTACTTC.

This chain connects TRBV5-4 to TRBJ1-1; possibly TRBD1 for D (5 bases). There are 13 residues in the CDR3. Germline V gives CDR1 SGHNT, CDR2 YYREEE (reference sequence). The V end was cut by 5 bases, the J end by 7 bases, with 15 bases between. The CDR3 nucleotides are TGTGCCAGCAGACGGCCTTCCGGGGGTGAAGCTTTCTTT. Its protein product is CASRRPSGGEAFF.

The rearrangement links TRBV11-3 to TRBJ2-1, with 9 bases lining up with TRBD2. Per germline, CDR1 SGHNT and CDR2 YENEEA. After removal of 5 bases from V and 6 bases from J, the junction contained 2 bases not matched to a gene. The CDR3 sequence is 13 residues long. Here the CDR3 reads CASSLGLANEQFF. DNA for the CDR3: TGTGCCAGCAGCCTGGGACTAGCCAATGAGCAGTTCTTC.

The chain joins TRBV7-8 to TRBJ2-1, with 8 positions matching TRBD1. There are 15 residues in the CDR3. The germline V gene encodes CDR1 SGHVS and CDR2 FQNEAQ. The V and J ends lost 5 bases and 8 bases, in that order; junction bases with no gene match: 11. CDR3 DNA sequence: TGTGCCAGCAGCCTTGGACAGGGCAGAATCGATGAGCAGTTCTTC. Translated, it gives CASSLGQGRIDEQFF. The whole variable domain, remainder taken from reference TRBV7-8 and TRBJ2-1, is GAGVSQSPRYKVAKRGQDVALRCDPISGHVSLFWYQQALGQGPEFLTYFQNEAQLDKSGLPSDRFFAERPEGSVSTLKIQRTQQEDSAVYLCASSLGQGRIDEQFFGPGTRLTVL.

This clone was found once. This CDR3 reads CASRDSGGPGKTQYF. CDR3 bases: TGTGCCAGCAGGGATTCGGGCGGCCCGGGAAAGACCCAGTACTTC. This chain links TRBV28 with TRBJ2-5, with a possible D match to TRBD2 (5 bases). CDR1 is MDHEN and CDR2 is SYDVKM in the germline V gene. Trimming left V 6 bases short and J 6 bases short, with 20 bases between. The CDR3 is made up of 15 amino acids.

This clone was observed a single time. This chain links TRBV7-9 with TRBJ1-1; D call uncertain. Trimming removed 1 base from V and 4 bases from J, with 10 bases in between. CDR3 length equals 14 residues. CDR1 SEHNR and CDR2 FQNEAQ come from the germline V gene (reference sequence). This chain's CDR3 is CASSLGGWGTEAFF. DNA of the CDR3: TGTGCCAGCAGCTTAGGCGGATGGGGCACTGAAGCTTTCTTT.

CDR3 bases: TGTGCCAGCAGTTCTTATATGCCCTCTCAGGGCCAAGAGACCCAGTACTTC. This encodes CASSSYMPSQGQETQYF. The V call is TRBV27, the J call TRBJ2-5; the D gene is possibly TRBD1 (5 bases). The CDR3 totals 17 residues. The germline gives CDR1 MNHEY, CDR2 SMNVEV (reference sequence). Deletions cut 4 bases from V and 1 base from J, with 19 bases between.

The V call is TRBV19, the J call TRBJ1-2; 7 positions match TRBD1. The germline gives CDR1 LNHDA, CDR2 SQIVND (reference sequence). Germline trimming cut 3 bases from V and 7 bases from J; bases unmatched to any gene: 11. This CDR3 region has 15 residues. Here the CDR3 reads CASSILEGGSSGYTF. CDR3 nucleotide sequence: TGTGCCAGTAGTATCCTGGAAGGGGGCTCGAGTGGCTACACCTTC. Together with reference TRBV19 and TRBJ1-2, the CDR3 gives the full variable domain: DGGITQSPKYLFRKEGQNVTLSCEQNLNHDAMYWYRQDPGQGLRLIYYSQIVNDFQKGDIAEGYSVSREKKESFPLTVTSAQKNPTAFYLCASSILEGGSSGYTFGSGTRLTVV.

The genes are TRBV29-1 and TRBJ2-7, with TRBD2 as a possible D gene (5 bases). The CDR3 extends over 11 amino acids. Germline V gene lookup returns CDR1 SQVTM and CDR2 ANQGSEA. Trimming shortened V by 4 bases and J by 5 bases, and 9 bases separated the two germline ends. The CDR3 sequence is CSVGGADEQYF. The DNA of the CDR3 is TGCAGCGTTGGTGGAGCGGACGAGCAGTACTTC.

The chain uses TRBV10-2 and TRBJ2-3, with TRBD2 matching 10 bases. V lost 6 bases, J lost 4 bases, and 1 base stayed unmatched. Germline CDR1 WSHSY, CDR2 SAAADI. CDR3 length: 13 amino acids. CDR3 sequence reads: CASRLAGADTQYF. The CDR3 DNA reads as TGCGCCAGCAGGCTAGCGGGAGCAGATACGCAGTATTTT.

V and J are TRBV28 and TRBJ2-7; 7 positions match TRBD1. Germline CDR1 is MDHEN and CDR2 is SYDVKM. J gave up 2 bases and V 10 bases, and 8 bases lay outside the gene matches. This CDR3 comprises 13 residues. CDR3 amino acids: CATGQAPTYEQYF. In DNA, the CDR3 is TGTGCCACCGGACAGGCGCCCACCTACGAGCAGTACTTC.

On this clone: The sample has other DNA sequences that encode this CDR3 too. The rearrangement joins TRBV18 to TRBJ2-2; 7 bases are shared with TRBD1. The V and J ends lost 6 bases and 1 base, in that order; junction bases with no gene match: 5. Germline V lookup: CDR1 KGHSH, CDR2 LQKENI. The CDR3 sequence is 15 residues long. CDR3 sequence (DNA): TGTGCCAGCTCCCCCCGACAGGGGAACACCGGGGAGCTGTTTTTT. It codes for CASSPRQGNTGELFF.

The CDR3, as DNA: TGTGCCAGCAGCTTAGCTCAGGCTCACACTGAAGCTTTCTTT. This codes for CASSLAQAHTEAFF. J is TRBJ1-1 and V is TRBV7-9; the D is unclear. The V and J ends lost 0 bases and 3 bases respectively, with 8 bases between them. The CDR3 has 14 residues. The germline V gene has CDR1 SEHNR and CDR2 FQNEAQ (reference sequence).

For the CDR3, the DNA is TGTGCCAGCAGTGAATCCCAAGCGGGAGCCTACGAGCAGTACTTC. Translating gives CASSESQAGAYEQYF. V and J are TRBV25-1 and TRBJ2-7, with 8 bases matching TRBD2. J was trimmed by 2 bases and V by 1 base; bases with no gene match: 4. CDR3 length: 15 residues. Per the germline V gene, CDR1 is MGHDK and CDR2 is SYGVNS.